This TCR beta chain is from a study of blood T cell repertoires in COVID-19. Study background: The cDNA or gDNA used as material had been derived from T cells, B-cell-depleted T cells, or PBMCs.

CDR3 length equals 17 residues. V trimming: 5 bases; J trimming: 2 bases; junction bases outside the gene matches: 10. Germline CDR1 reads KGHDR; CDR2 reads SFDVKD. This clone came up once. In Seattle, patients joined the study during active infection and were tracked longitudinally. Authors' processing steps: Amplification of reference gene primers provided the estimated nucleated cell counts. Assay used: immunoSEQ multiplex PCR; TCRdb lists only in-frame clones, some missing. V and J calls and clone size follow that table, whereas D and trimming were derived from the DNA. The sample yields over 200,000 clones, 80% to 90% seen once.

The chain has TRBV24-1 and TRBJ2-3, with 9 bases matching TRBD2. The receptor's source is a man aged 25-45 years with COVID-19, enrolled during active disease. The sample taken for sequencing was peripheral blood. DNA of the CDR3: TGTGCCACCAGTGCTAGCGGGGTGACAGCCCCCACAGATACGCAGTATTTT. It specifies CATSASGVTAPTDTQYF.